The TCR beta chain described here comes from a study of T cells after yellow fever vaccination (dated by TCRdb to between 2018 and 2021). For context, the study as a whole: The SMART-Seq v4 Ultra Low Input RNA kit was used to prepare libraries from fractions with low cell numbers. To track T-cell clones before and after primary and booster YFV17D yellow fever vaccination, bulk TCR alpha and beta repertoires were sequenced longitudinally. Two healthy male donors made up the cohort, one aged 18 to 29 years and the other aged 30 to 40 years. Bulk PBMC replicates and cell subsets were isolated from blood drawn at multiple timepoints before and after both primary and secondary immunization. General study outcomes and caveats: A small fraction of clonotypes appeared in both the CD4 and CD8 compartments, likely as a result of convergent recombination. Computational filtering was needed because FACS-sorted repertoires could contain abundant contaminating clonotypes from the bulk population. Most clones expanded after primary vaccination were re-detected after the booster (almost 98% of CD4 and approximately 88% of CD8), suggesting broad memory maintenance. The secondary T-cell response was found to be weaker but faster than the primary response, with a peak reached on day 5 rather than on day 15. Only a couple of donors were included in the study, so the extent to which the findings can be generalized is limited.

TCR cDNA was synthesized by 5'RACE template switching, through which a universal primer site and unique molecular identifiers were introduced. cDNA synthesis was primed from both the TCR alpha and TCR beta constant segments. Library amplification used two PCR steps, and the second PCR step added sample barcodes and sequencing adapters. Sequencing of libraries was done on Illumina HiSeq 2500 (2x100 bp) or NovaSeq (2x150 bp). For the original study's pipeline: Demultiplexing of reads and collapsing into UMI consensus sequences were performed with MIGEC, and V(D)J alignment was carried out with MiXCR. Using edgeR on replicate PBMC samples, clonotypes were called vaccine-responding if FDR was below 0.01 and the log2 fold change was above 5 up to day 15. CD4 or CD8 identity was assigned to each bulk clonotype according to whether the clonotype was present at higher abundance in the sequenced CD4 repertoire or the sequenced CD8 repertoire. The public reads were run again by TCRdb, first through fastp at Q25 and then through MiXCR, and only productive beta chains were kept. All rows with the same CDR3 protein become a single entry with the most common DNA and genes. The V and J calls and clone size are TCRdb's, not the authors'. The sample table shows about 350,000 distinct CDR3 sequences, and roughly 11% are seen once. More than 15% of the sample comes from the top ten.

This clonotype was detected a few times. Its recognized antigen is unknown. No much larger clone is present one base from it, and per-base qualities are unavailable. In the paper's terms, the treatment or condition label means: live attenuated yellow fever vaccine strain. At every blood-draw timepoint, two biological replicates of bulk PBMCs were collected. PBMCs were isolated from peripheral blood using a standard Ficoll-Paque protocol. TriZol was used to extract RNA from bulk PBMCs, CD4 and CD8 fractions, and dextramer-positive and dextramer-negative fractions. This TCR came from a man aged 18 to 29 who received the YFV17D yellow fever vaccine. Sequencing used PBMCs, obtained on the day of the first yellow fever vaccination.

The CDR3 in this case is CASGGGEGTDTQYF. The DNA sequence is given as TGCGCCAGTGGCGGGGGTGAAGGCACAGATACGCAGTATTTT. This chain joins TRBV5-1 to TRBJ2-3; TRBD2 lines up with 7 middle nucleotides. V loses 8 bases at its end and J loses 1 base; junction bases beyond the gene matches: 7. The CDR3 starts with the cysteine, ends with the phenylalanine, and has 14 residues. CDR3 DNA is the only sequence kept; it has 42 bases, read in frame from the first base. The CDR1 and CDR2 encoded by the germline V gene are SGHRS and YFSETQ. The entire variable domain, with the stretches around the CDR3 drawn from the reference TRBV5-1 and TRBJ2-3 proteins, is KAGVTQTPRYLIKTRGQQVTLSCSPISGHRSVSWYQQTPGQGLQFLFEYFSETQRNKGNFPGRFSGRQFSNSRSEMNVSTLELGDSALYLCASGGGEGTDTQYFGPGTRLTVL.